These 29 T cell receptor beta chains were all obtained from the same sample, sequenced in a study of shared T cell receptors in the human thymus. This table comes from immunoSEQ multiplex PCR, and its TCRdb copy is limited to in-frame clones, with some not included. The sample has roughly 500,000 clones, approximately 80% seen once. These data are also associated with another study on human thymus T cells.

The sequenced material came from thymocytes. The source of these receptors is a boy younger than two with a congenital heart defect.

The V and J genes are TRBV4-3 and TRBJ2-2; 14 nucleotides agree with TRBD2. Germline-derived CDR1 and CDR2 are LGHNA and YSLEER. The CDR3 contains 18 residues. V was clipped by 1 base and J by 5 bases; unmatched bases: 6. CDR3: CASSQGGLAGGGTGELFF. The CDR3 coding sequence is TGCGCCAGCAGCCAAGGCGGACTAGCGGGAGGAGGTACCGGGGAGCTGTTTTTT.

This clone was seen only once. The chain couples TRBV7-9 to TRBJ1-2, with TRBD1 identical over 8 bases. This CDR3 is 15 amino acids long. Trimming at V came to 0 bases and at J to 5 bases, leaving 5 bases not matched to a gene. CDR1 is SEHNR and CDR2 is FQNEAQ in the germline V gene (reference sequence). CDR3 residues: CASSLAVQGVYGYTF. Here the CDR3 DNA reads TGTGCCAGCAGCTTAGCGGTACAGGGGGTATATGGCTACACCTTC.

The chain recombines TRBV28 with TRBJ2-1; possible D gene TRBD2, 5 bases. Trimming removed 5 bases from V and 8 bases from J, with 16 bases in between. Per germline, CDR1 MDHEN and CDR2 SYDVKM. The length of the CDR3 is 14 residues. CDR3 bases: TGTGCCAGCAGTCTCCTCGAGGGCGGGCATGAGCAGTTCTTC. It codes for CASSLLEGGHEQFF. The full variable domain, its missing parts supplied by reference TRBV28 and TRBJ2-1, is DVKVTQSSRYLVKRTGEKVFLECVQDMDHENMFWYRQDPGLGLRLIYFSYDVKMKEKGDIPEGYSVSREKKERFSLILESASTNQTSMYLCASSLLEGGHEQFFGPGTRLTVL.

The gene calls are TRBV30 and TRBJ2-1, with D uncertain. V was clipped by 4 bases and J by 5 bases, with 24 bases between them. Germline V CDR1 and CDR2: GTSNPN, SVGIG (reference sequence). This CDR3 contains 17 residues. The chain's CDR3 is CAWTRPSRVKIDNEQFF. CDR3 bases: TGTGCCTGGACTAGACCGAGTCGGGTTAAGATCGACAATGAGCAGTTCTTC.

V is TRBV4-3 and J is TRBJ2-6; D unclear. Trimming shortened V by 0 bases and J by 0 bases, and 9 bases separated the two germline ends. CDR3 size: 17 residues. The germline CDR1 and CDR2 sequences are LGHNA and YSLEER. DNA for the CDR3: TGCGCCAGCAGCCAAGATCGGCGGTCCTCTGGGGCCAACGTCCTGACTTTC. Translation gives CASSQDRRSSGANVLTF.

The chain employs TRBV6-6 and TRBJ2-6; tentatively, D is TRBD1 (6 bases). Trimming stripped 5 bases from V and 1 base from J, with 12 bases between. The CDR3 sequence is 16 residues long. Germline loops: CDR1 MNHNY, CDR2 SVGAGI (reference sequence). CDR3 in amino acids: CASSGSRGSGANVLTF. The CDR3 DNA reads TGTGCCAGCAGTGGATCCAGGGGATCTGGGGCCAACGTCCTGACTTTC.

The chain uses TRBV19 and TRBJ2-7; 12 bases map to TRBD1. This CDR3 comprises 14 residues. V was clipped by 6 bases and J by 6 bases; unmatched bases: 6. The germline CDR1 and CDR2 sequences are LNHDA and SQIVND (reference sequence). CDR3 in DNA: TGTGCCAGTAGATCCGGGACAGGGGGCTTCGAGCAGTACTTC. It specifies CASRSGTGGFEQYF.

The chain joins TRBV19 to TRBJ2-7; D perhaps matches TRBD1 (6 bases). Trimming stripped 6 bases from V and 1 base from J, with 31 bases between. The CDR3 runs 20 residues. Germline CDR1 and CDR2: LNHDA and SQIVND (reference sequence). The CDR3 spells CASRSTFGLALEGESYEQYF. The CDR3 DNA is TGTGCCAGTAGGTCCACTTTCGGGCTAGCCCTAGAGGGGGAATCCTACGAGCAGTACTTC. The full variable domain, with the rest looked up from reference TRBV19 and TRBJ2-7, is DGGITQSPKYLFRKEGQNVTLSCEQNLNHDAMYWYRQDPGQGLRLIYYSQIVNDFQKGDIAEGYSVSREKKESFPLTVTSAQKNPTAFYLCASRSTFGLALEGESYEQYFGPGTRLTVT.

In the case of this clone: This specimen includes other DNA sequences encoding the same CDR3. The chain couples TRBV12-5 to TRBJ2-1; TRBD1 matches at 8 bases. Germline V lookup: CDR1 LGHNT, CDR2 FRNRAP. The CDR3 has 14 residues. V lost 5 bases, J lost 3 bases, and 3 bases stayed unmatched. In nucleotides, the CDR3 is TGTGCTAGTGGTCCGGGGACAGGCTACAATGAGCAGTTCTTC. It specifies CASGPGTGYNEQFF. Full variable domain (remainder filled in from reference TRBV12-5 and TRBJ2-1): DARVTQTPRHKVTEMGQEVTMRCQPILGHNTVFWYRQTMMQGLELLAYFRNRAPLDDSGMPKDRFSAEMPDATLATLKIQPSEPRDSAVYFCASGPGTGYNEQFFGPGTRLTVL.

The chain combines TRBV27 with TRBJ1-1, with D uncertain. CDR3 length: 14 residues. V lost 7 bases, J lost 1 base, and 13 bases lay in between. Germline CDR1 is MNHEY and CDR2 is SMNVEV (reference sequence). The CDR3 here is CASTPSGPNTEAFF. The CDR3 DNA reads TGTGCCAGCACCCCCAGCGGGCCGAACACTGAAGCTTTCTTT.

The rearrangement uses TRBV15 and TRBJ1-2; the match to TRBD1 covers 9 bases. This CDR3 has 16 residues. Germline V CDR1 and CDR2: LNHNV, YYDKDF (reference sequence). The J segment lost 8 bases and the V segment lost 1 base, leaving 11 bases of the junction unmatched. CDR3 in amino acids: CATSRVYTGGWGGYTF. The CDR3 DNA sequence: TGTGCCACCAGCAGAGTTTACACAGGGGGCTGGGGGGGCTACACCTTC. The entire variable domain, with the rest obtained from reference TRBV15 and TRBJ1-2, is as follows: DAMVIQNPRYQVTQFGKPVTLSCSQTLNHNVMYWYQQKSSQAPKLLFHYYDKDFNNEADTPDNFQSRRPNTSFCFLDIRSPGLGDTAMYLCATSRVYTGGWGGYTFGSGTRLTVV.

The rearrangement links TRBV2 to TRBJ1-1; unclear D gene. CDR1 and CDR2 (germline): SNHLY, FYNNEI. V dropped 10 bases and J dropped 4 bases, with 16 bases sitting between them. This CDR3 is built from 13 residues. The CDR3 sequence is CANRAGAGTEAFF. The DNA for the CDR3 is TGTGCCAACCGCGCGGGCGCCGGCACTGAAGCTTTCTTT.

The chain couples TRBV28 to TRBJ2-3; the match to TRBD2 covers 8 bases. CDR1 MDHEN and CDR2 SYDVKM come from the germline V gene. CDR3 length: 15 residues. The ends lost 10 bases at V and 3 bases at J; junction bases unmatched: 12. The CDR3 loop reads CATTGGLVPTDTQYF. The CDR3 region has the DNA TGTGCCACCACGGGGGGACTAGTGCCTACAGATACGCAGTATTTT.

CDR3 sequence: CASSLIEGAIPRFSLDTQYF. In nucleotides, the CDR3 is TGTGCCAGCAGTTTAATTGAAGGGGCAATCCCCCGGTTTAGTCTAGATACGCAGTATTTT. The chain combines TRBV28 with TRBJ2-3; weak D call: TRBD1 (5 bases). CDR1 and CDR2 (germline): MDHEN, SYDVKM. V lost 2 bases to trimming and J lost 5 bases, with 29 bases between them. This CDR3 has 20 amino acids.

V is TRBV5-4 and J is TRBJ1-1, with a weak D call TRBD1 (6 bases). The CDR3 extends over 17 amino acids. V lost 2 bases and J 1 base, leaving 18 bases between the germline ends. Germline CDR1 is SGHNT and CDR2 is YYREEE (reference sequence). CDR3 residues: CASSLVTGRVRNTEAFF. Written as DNA, the CDR3 is TGTGCCAGCAGCTTAGTAACAGGGAGGGTAAGGAACACTGAAGCTTTCTTT.

J is TRBJ2-1 and V is TRBV27; D gene unclear. The germline gives CDR1 MNHEY, CDR2 SMNVEV (reference sequence). Trimming took off 0 bases at V and 8 bases at J, with 11 bases between the two ends. The CDR3 sequence is 14 residues long. The CDR3 region is CASSLSSENDEQFF. The CDR3 DNA sequence: TGTGCCAGCAGTTTATCGTCCGAGAACGATGAGCAGTTCTTC.

V gene TRBV6-6 combines with J gene TRBJ1-5; 8 nucleotides align to TRBD1. This CDR3 is 16 amino acids long. V was pared by 4 bases and J by 4 bases, with 9 bases of the junction left unmatched. The V gene's germline CDR1 is MNHNY and CDR2 SVGAGI (reference sequence). CDR3: CASSSLLDRENQPQHF. For the CDR3, the DNA is TGTGCCAGCAGTTCCCTCCTGGACAGGGAGAATCAGCCCCAGCATTTT.

The CDR3 reads CATRDEGAGGVRGTEAFF. The CDR3 coding sequence is TGTGCCACGCGTGACGAGGGCGCAGGGGGCGTCCGAGGCACTGAAGCTTTCTTT. This chain links TRBV10-3 with TRBJ1-1; 8 nucleotides agree with TRBD1. Germline V lookup: CDR1 ENHRY, CDR2 SYGVKD. The CDR3 runs 18 residues. Trimming cost V 10 bases and J 4 bases; bases outside gene matches: 23.

This chain joins TRBV6-5 and TRBJ2-7, with 7 positions matching TRBD1. Germline assignment: CDR1 MNHEY and CDR2 SVGAGI. V gave up 0 bases and J gave up 2 bases; unmatched junction bases: 7. The CDR3 length is 16 residues. The CDR3 DNA sequence: TGTGCCAGCAGTTACTCCCTAAGACAGGGAACCTACGAGCAGTACTTC. Translated: CASSYSLRQGTYEQYF.

J is TRBJ2-2 and V is TRBV5-4, with 9 bases fitting TRBD2. The CDR3 loop spans 17 amino acids. Germline loops: CDR1 SGHNT, CDR2 YYREEE (reference sequence). Unmatched junction bases numbered 15, after V lost 7 bases and J lost 5 bases. The CDR3 DNA sequence: TGTGCCAGCGGGGGACTAGCCCACCTCGCGGGGACCGGGGAGCTGTTTTTT. It encodes CASGGLAHLAGTGELFF.

V usage is TRBV15 and J usage is TRBJ2-1, with 10 bases identical to TRBD2. The CDR3 sequence is 17 residues long. The J segment lost 7 bases and the V segment lost 0 bases, leaving 9 bases of the junction unmatched. Germline V gene sequence: CDR1 LNHNV, CDR2 YYDKDF (reference sequence). The CDR3, as DNA: TGTGCCACCAGCAGAGAGGATAGCGGGAGGCTAGTGAATGAGCAGTTCTTC. Amino acid sequence: CATSREDSGRLVNEQFF.

The gene calls are TRBV27 and TRBJ2-4; 11 positions agree with TRBD2. J gave up 0 bases and V 8 bases, and 24 bases lay outside the gene matches. From germline, CDR1 is MNHEY and CDR2 SMNVEV (reference sequence). The CDR3 extends over 22 amino acids. In DNA, the CDR3 is TGTGCCAGCGCACCCTTCTGCCCCGCGGGACTAGCGGCTAACATAGCCAAAAACATTCAGTACTTC. It is translated as CASAPFCPAGLAANIAKNIQYF.

The V call is TRBV7-2, the J call TRBJ1-3, with 8 bases that match TRBD1. V lost 5 bases and J lost 4; bases outside the gene matches: 10. From germline, CDR1 is SGHTA and CDR2 FQGNSA. The CDR3 has 16 residues. CDR3 coding DNA: TGTGCCAGCAGCCCTCACTCCCGGGACAGGGGAAACACCATATATTTT. Translation: CASSPHSRDRGNTIYF.

The chain uses TRBV21-1 and TRBJ2-7; the table assigns TRBD2, which was not confirmed against the DNA. TRBV21-1 counts as a pseudogene. This CDR3 spans 18 amino acids. This CDR3 reads CASRGNGTSGARVDEQYF. The CDR3 nucleotides are TGTGCCAGCAGGGGGAACGGGACTAGCGGGGCTCGGGTAGACGAGCAGTACTTC.

J is TRBJ1-5 and V is TRBV6-1, with D unclear. CDR1 is MNHNS and CDR2 is SASEGT in the germline V gene. V was trimmed by 3 bases and J by 3 bases, leaving 12 bases between them. CDR3 size: 15 residues. The DNA of the CDR3 is TGTGCCAGCAGTGAGATGGAGACCCTCAATCAGCCCCAGCATTTT. It encodes CASSEMETLNQPQHF.

The rearrangement links TRBV19 to TRBJ2-2, with 14 bases that match TRBD2. This CDR3 is built from 18 residues. With V trimmed by 9 bases and J by 6 bases, 15 bases remained unmatched. Germline CDR1 is LNHDA and CDR2 is SQIVND (reference sequence). The DNA for the CDR3 is TGTGCCAGCGCCCGGACTAGCGGGAGGTCCCCCGAGCCCGGGGAGCTGTTTTTT. Translating it yields CASARTSGRSPEPGELFF.

This chain joins TRBV4-3 and TRBJ1-2; TRBD1 is a possible D gene (5 bases). CDR1 and CDR2 from the germline V gene are LGHNA and YSLEER. Trimming removed 1 base at V and 2 bases at J, with 17 bases between. CDR3 length: 17 amino acids. In DNA form, the CDR3 reads TGCGCCAGCAGCCAAGGGGCAGGGCCCTTTACCAACTATGGCTACACCTTC. It encodes CASSQGAGPFTNYGYTF.

This clone was seen once. CDR3 DNA: TGCGCCAGCAGCCAAGATTTTGGGGACAGGGACGTCTATGGCTACACCTTC. This translates into CASSQDFGDRDVYGYTF. The rearrangement uses TRBV4-3 and TRBJ1-2; TRBD1 matches 9 bases. V gave up 0 bases and J gave up 4 bases; unmatched junction bases: 9. This CDR3 has 17 residues. Germline values: CDR1 LGHNA, CDR2 YSLEER.

Written as DNA, the CDR3 is TGTGCCACCAGCAGAGGCGGTGGGGGGTATTTGCCTCCCACAGATACGCAGTATTTT. Its protein is CATSRGGGGYLPPTDTQYF. The rearrangement uses TRBV15 and TRBJ2-3, with D maybe TRBD2 (6 bases). Germline values: CDR1 LNHNV, CDR2 YYDKDF (reference sequence). Between the trimmed V and J ends, which lost 1 base and 2 bases, there was a span of 22 bases. The CDR3 spans 19 residues.